This T cell receptor beta chain was obtained from a study of CD4 and CD8 cells across lung adenocarcinoma regions. The patients had localized lung adenocarcinoma, a non-small cell subtype. By its share, this clonotype is medium-sized (0.01 to 0.1%). TCRdb recomputed calls from the PCR reads with MiXCR, one row per CDR3 protein. The sample consists of around 10,000 distinct CDR3 sequences, 45% to 60% of them appearing once. This CDR3 is 12 amino acids long. The germline V gene encodes CDR1 MNHNS and CDR2 SASEGT. V gave up 6 bases and J gave up 8 bases; unmatched junction bases: 2. The sequenced sample was CD8+ T cells from the margin of a lung tumor. The receptor's source is a male donor with lung adenocarcinoma. The CD4 and CD8 labels of this study may be unreliable. This sequence joins TRBV6-1 and TRBJ2-1, with TRBD1 identical over 9 bases. The CDR3 sequence is CASRRTGDEQFF. CDR3 nucleotides: TGTGCCAGCAGACGGACAGGGGATGAGCAGTTCTTC.